This T cell receptor (beta chain) appears in the sequencing data of a study of radiotherapy plus CTLA-4 blockade in lung cancer. Trimming took 5 bases from V and 6 from J, leaving 11 bases between them. This CDR3 has 12 amino acids. CDR1 is MNHNS and CDR2 is SASEGT in the germline V gene. Clones were read by immunoSEQ multiplex PCR, and TCRdb kept only the in-frame ones, dropping some. The table records about 82,000 clones, roughly 78% of them present only once. General study results and limits: Alongside interferon-beta, early blood T cell clone dynamics were reportedly the best predictor of response.

On this clone itself: Its antigen is unidentified.

This sequence was found in a human donor with non-small cell lung cancer that progressed on radiotherapy plus ipilimumab. This chain connects TRBV6-1 to TRBJ2-7; possible D gene TRBD2, 6 bases. The sequencing here drew on peripheral blood, taken from a patient treated with radiotherapy plus ipilimumab. The CDR3 sequence is CASSPTSGEQYF. CDR3 DNA: TGTGCCAGCAGTCCGACTAGTGGCGAGCAGTACTTC.